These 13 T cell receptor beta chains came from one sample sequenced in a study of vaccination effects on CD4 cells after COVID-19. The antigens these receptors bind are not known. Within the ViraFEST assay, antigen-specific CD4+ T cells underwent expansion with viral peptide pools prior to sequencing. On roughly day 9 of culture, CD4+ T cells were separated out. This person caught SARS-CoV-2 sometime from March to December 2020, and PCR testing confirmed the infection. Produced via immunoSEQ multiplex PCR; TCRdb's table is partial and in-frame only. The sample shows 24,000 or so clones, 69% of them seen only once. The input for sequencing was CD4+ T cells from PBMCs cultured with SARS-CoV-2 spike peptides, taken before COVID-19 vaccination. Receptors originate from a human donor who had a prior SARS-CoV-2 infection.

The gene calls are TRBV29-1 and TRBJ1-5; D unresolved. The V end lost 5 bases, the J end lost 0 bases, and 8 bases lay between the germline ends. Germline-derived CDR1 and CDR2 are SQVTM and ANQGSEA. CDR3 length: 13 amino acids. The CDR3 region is CSVYVDSNQPQHF. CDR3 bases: TGCAGCGTTTATGTGGATAGCAATCAGCCCCAGCATTTT.

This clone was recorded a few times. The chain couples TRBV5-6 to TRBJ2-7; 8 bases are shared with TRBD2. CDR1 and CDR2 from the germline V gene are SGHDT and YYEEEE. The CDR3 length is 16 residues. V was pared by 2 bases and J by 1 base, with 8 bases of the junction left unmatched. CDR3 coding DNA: TGTGCCAGCAGCTTACCTACCGGGGGGGGTTCCTACGAGCAGTACTTC. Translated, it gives CASSLPTGGGSYEQYF. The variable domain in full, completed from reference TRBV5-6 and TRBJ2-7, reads DAGVTQSPTHLIKTRGQQVTLRCSPKSGHDTVSWYQQALGQGPQFIFQYYEEEERQRGNFPDRFSGHQFPNYSSELNVNALLLGDSALYLCASSLPTGGGSYEQYFGPGTRLTVT.

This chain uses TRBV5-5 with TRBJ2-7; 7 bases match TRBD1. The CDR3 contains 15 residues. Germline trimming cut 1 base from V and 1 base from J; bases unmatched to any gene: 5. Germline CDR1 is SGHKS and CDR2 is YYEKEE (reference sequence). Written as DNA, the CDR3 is TGTGCCAGCAGCTTGTTAGGGGGCAATTCCTACGAGCAGTACTTC. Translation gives CASSLLGGNSYEQYF.

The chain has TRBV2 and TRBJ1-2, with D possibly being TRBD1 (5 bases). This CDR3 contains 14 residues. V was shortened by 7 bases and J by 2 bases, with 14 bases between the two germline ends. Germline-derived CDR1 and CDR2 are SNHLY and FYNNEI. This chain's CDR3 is CASIAGLENYGYTF. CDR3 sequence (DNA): TGTGCCAGCATCGCAGGGCTTGAGAACTATGGCTACACCTTC.

CDR3 loop: CASSYGVAKNIQYF. DNA of the CDR3: TGCGCCAGCAGCTACGGGGTAGCCAAAAACATTCAGTACTTC. J is TRBJ2-4 and V is TRBV5-1; D might be TRBD2 (5 bases). This CDR3 spans 14 amino acids. Deletions cut 3 bases from V and 0 bases from J, with 7 bases between. The germline V gene has CDR1 SGHRS and CDR2 YFSETQ.

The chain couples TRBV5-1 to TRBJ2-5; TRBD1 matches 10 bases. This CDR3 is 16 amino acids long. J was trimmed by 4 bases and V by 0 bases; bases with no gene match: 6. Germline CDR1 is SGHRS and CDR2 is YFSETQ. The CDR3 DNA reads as TGCGCCAGCAGCTTGGGGGACAGGGGAAATCGAGAGACCCAGTACTTC. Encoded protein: CASSLGDRGNRETQYF.

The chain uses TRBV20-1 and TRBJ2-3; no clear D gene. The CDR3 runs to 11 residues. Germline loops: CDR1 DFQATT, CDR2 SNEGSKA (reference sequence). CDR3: CSQRAGDTQYF. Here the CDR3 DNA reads TGCAGCCAACGTGCCGGGGATACGCAGTATTTT.

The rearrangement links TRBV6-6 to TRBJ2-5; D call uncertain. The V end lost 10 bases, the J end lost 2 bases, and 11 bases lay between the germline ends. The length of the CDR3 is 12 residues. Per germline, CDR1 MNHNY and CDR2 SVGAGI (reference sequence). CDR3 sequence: CATNPGQETQYF. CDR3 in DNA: TGTGCCACCAACCCGGGTCAAGAGACCCAGTACTTC.

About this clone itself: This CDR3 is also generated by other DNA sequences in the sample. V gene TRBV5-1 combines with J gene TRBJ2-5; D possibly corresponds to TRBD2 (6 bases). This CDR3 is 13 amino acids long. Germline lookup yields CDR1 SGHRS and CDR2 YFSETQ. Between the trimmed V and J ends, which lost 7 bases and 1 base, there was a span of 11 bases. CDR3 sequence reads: CASWGDSQETQYF. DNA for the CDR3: TGCGCCAGCTGGGGGGACTCCCAAGAGACCCAGTACTTC.

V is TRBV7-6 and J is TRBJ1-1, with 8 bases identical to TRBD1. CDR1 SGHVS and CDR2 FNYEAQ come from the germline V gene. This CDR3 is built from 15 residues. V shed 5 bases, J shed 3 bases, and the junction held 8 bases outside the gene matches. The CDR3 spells CASSPRQGADTEAFF. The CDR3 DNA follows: TGTGCCAGCAGCCCGCGTCAGGGGGCGGACACTGAAGCTTTCTTT.

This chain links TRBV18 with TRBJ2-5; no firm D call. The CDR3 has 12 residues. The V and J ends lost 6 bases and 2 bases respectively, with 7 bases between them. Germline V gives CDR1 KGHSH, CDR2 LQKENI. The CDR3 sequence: CASSSQQETQYF. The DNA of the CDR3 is TGTGCCAGCTCGTCGCAACAAGAGACCCAGTACTTC.

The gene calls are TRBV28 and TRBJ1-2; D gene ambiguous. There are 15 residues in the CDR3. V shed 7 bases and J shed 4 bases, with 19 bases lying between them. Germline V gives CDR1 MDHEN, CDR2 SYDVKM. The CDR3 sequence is CASTEPGSRIYGYTF. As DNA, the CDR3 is TGTGCCAGCACCGAACCCGGATCCCGGATCTATGGCTACACCTTC.

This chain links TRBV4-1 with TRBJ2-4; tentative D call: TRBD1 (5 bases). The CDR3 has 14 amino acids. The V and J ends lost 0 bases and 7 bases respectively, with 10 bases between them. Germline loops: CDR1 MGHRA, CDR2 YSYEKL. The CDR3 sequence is CASSQDPAGNIQYF. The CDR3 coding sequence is TGCGCCAGCAGCCAAGATCCCGCAGGGAACATTCAGTACTTC.